This T cell receptor beta chain was sequenced during a study of T-cell memory formation after mild COVID-19. The V gene lost 5 bases and the J gene lost 2 bases, with 15 bases spanning the gap. Looked up from germline, CDR1 is SGHTA and CDR2 is FQGNSA. The CDR3 consists of 15 residues. This clonotype was detected only a few times. 5'RACE, which relied on constant-segment primers, yielded TCR alpha and TCR beta cDNA libraries carrying sample barcodes and UMIs. Via MiXCR, TCRdb re-called the 5' RACE reads, giving one row per CDR3 protein. Of around 530,000 distinct CDR3 sequences listed, about a fifth are singletons.

The receptor was derived from an adult woman who had mild COVID-19 (a few samples of this study predate the infection). Cell type and time point are not known. Material for sequencing was PBMCs or a T cell subset sorted from them (not recorded which). The chain uses TRBV7-2 and TRBJ2-5, with a possible D match to TRBD2 (6 bases). DNA of the CDR3: TGTGCCAGCAGCAATACCGGGACTCCTCAAGAGACCCAGTACTTC. This codes for CASSNTGTPQETQYF.